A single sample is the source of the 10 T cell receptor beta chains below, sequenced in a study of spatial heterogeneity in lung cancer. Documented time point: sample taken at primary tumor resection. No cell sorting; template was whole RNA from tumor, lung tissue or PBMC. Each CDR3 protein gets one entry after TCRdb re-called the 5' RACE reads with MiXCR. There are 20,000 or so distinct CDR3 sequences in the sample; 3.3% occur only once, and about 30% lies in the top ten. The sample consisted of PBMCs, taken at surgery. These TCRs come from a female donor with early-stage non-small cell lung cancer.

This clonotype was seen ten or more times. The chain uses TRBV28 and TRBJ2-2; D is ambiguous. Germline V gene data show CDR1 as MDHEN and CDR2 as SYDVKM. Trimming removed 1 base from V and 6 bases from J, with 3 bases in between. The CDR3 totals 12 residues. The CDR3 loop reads CASSLSAGELFF. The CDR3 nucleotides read TGTGCCAGCAGTTTATCGGCCGGGGAGCTGTTTTTT.

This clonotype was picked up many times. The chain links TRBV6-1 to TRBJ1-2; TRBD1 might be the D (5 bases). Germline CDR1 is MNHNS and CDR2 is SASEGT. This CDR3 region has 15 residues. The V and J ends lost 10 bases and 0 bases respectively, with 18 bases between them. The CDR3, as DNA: TGTGCCATCCGGGACCGCGGGGCAGCTAACTATGGCTACACCTTC. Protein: CAIRDRGAANYGYTF.

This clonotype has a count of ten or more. CDR3 region: CASSGLLSGHEQFF. The CDR3 bases are TGTGCCAGCAGCGGACTGCTTTCCGGGCATGAGCAGTTCTTC. The chain links TRBV25-1 to TRBJ2-1, with D maybe TRBD2 (5 bases). From germline, CDR1 is MGHDK and CDR2 SYGVNS. The CDR3 consists of 14 residues. V lost 6 bases to trimming and J lost 8 bases, with 17 bases between them.

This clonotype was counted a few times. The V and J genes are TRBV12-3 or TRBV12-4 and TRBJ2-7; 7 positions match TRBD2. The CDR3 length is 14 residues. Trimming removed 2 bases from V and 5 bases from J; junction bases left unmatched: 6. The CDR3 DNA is TGTGCCAGCAGTTTAATCGGGAGGTTCGACGAGCAGTACTTC. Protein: CASSLIGRFDEQYF.

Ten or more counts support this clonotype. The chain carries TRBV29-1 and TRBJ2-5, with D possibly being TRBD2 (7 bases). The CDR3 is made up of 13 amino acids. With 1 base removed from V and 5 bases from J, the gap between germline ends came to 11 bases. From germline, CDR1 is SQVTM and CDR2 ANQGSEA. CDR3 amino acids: CSVEGGGLETQYF. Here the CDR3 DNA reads TGCAGCGTTGAAGGGGGGGGGCTGGAGACCCAGTACTTC.

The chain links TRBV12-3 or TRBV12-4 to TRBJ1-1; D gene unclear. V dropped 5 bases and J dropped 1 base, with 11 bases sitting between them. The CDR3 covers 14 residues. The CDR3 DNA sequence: TGTGCCAGCAGTCCCCGGCTAGGGAACACTGAAGCTTTCTTT. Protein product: CASSPRLGNTEAFF.

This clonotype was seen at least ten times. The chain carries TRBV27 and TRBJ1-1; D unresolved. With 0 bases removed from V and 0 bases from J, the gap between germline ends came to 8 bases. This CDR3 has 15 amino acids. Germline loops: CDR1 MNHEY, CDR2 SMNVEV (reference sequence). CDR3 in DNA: TGTGCCAGCAGTTTATCGGCAGGCATGAACACTGAAGCTTTCTTT. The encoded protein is CASSLSAGMNTEAFF.

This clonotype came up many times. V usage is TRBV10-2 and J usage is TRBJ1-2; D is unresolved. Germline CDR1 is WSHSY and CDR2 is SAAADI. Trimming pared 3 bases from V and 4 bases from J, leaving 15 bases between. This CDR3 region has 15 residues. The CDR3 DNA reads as TGCGCCAGCAGTGACGGCAGTCCACAGCTCTATGGCTACACCTTC. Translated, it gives CASSDGSPQLYGYTF.

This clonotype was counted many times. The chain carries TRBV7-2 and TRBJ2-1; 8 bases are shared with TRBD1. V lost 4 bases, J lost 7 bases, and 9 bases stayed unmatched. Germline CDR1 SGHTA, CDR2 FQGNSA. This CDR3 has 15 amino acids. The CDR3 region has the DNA TGTGCCAGCAGCTCCCCTTGGACAGGGAAAAATGAGCAGTTCTTC. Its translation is CASSSPWTGKNEQFF.

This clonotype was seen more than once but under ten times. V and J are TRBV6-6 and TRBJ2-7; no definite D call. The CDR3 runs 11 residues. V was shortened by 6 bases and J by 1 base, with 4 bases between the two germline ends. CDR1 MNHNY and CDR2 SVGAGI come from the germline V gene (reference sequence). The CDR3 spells CASRLSYEQYF. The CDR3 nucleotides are TGTGCCAGCAGGCTATCCTACGAGCAGTACTTC.